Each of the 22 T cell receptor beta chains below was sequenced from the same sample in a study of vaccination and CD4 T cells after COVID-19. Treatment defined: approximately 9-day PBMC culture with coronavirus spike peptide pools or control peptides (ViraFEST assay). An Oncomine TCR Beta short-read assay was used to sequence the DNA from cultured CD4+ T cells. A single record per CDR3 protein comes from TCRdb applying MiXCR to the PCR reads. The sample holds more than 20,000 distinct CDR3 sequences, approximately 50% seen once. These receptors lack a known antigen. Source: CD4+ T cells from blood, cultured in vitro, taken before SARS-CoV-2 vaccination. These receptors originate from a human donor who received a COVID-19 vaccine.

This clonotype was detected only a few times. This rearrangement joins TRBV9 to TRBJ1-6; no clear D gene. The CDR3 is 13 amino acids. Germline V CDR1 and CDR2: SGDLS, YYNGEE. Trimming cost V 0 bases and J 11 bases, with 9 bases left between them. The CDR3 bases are TGTGCCAGCAGCGTAGGGCAACACACACCCCTCCACTTT. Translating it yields CASSVGQHTPLHF.

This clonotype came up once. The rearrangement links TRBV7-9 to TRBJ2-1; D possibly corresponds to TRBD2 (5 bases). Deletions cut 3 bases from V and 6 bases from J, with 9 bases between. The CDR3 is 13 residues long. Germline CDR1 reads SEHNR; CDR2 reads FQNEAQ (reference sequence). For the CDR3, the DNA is TGTGCCAGCAGCTTTCGAGAGGGCAATGAGCAGTTCTTC. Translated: CASSFREGNEQFF.

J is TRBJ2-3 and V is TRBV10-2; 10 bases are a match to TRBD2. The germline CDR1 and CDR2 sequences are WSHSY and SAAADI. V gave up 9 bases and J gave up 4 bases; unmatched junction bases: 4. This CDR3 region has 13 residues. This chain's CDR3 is CARSGGAADTQYF. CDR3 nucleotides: TGCGCCAGAAGCGGGGGGGCTGCAGATACGCAGTATTTT.

The CDR3 here is CASRRGTDRGPEENYGYTF. The CDR3 nucleotides read TGTGCCAGCAGACGCGGGACGGACAGGGGCCCCGAAGAGAACTATGGCTACACCTTC. V usage is TRBV3-1 and J usage is TRBJ1-2; 9 bases agree with TRBD1. Germline assignment: CDR1 LGHDT and CDR2 YNNKEL (reference sequence). Losses at the gene ends were 6 bases for V and 2 bases for J; bases not matched to a gene: 19. There are 19 residues in the CDR3.

The CDR3 region has the DNA TGTGCCAGCAGTCAAAGGGGGGTCCGCTATGGCTACACCTTC. Encoded protein: CASSQRGVRYGYTF. The chain recombines TRBV6-1 with TRBJ1-2, with TRBD1 as a possible D gene (6 bases). Trimming left V 5 bases short and J 4 bases short, with 14 bases between. CDR3 length: 14 residues. The germline V gene encodes CDR1 MNHNS and CDR2 SASEGT.

CDR3 sequence (DNA): TGTGCCAGTAGCGTTCGGACAGGGGGGCTGGGCGGCACTGAAGCTTTCTTT. Its protein is CASSVRTGGLGGTEAFF. The J gene is TRBJ1-1, the V gene TRBV19; 10 bases map to TRBD1. CDR3 length: 17 amino acids. J was trimmed by 4 bases and V by 6 bases; bases with no gene match: 14. The germline CDR1 and CDR2 sequences are LNHDA and SQIVND (reference sequence).

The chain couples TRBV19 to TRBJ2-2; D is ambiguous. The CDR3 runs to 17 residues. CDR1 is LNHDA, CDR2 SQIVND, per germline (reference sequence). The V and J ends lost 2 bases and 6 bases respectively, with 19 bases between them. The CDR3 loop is CASSILGRARIPGELFF. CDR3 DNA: TGTGCCAGTAGTATATTAGGCAGAGCTCGAATTCCCGGGGAGCTGTTTTTT.

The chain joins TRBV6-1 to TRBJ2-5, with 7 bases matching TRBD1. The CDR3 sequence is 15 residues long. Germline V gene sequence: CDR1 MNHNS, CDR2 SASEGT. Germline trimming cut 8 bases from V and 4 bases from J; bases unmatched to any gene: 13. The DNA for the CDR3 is TGTGCCAGCTCCCATACAGGGGAAGGTGGAGAGACCCAGTACTTC. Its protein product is CASSHTGEGGETQYF.

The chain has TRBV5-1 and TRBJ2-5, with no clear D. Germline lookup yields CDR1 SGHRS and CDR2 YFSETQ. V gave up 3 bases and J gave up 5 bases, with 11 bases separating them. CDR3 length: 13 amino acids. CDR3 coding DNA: TGCGCCAGCAGCTCAGGTAGTACGGAGACCCAGTACTTC. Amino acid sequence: CASSSGSTETQYF.

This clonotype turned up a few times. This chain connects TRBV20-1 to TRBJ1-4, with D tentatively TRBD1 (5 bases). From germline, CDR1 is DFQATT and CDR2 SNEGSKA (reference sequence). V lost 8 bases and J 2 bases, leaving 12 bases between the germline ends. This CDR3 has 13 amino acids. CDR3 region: CSTWGRTNEKLFF. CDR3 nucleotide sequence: TGCAGTACCTGGGGCAGGACTAATGAAAAACTGTTTTTT.

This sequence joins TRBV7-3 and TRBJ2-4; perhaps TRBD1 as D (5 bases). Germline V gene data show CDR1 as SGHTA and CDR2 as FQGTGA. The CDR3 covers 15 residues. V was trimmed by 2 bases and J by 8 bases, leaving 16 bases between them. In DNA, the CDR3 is TGTGCCAGCAGCTTAGGGGCTGGCGCAGTGGACATTCAGTACTTC. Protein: CASSLGAGAVDIQYF. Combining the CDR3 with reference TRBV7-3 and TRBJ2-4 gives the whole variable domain GAGVSQTPSNKVTEKGKYVELRCDPISGHTALYWYRQSLGQGPEFLIYFQGTGAADDSGLPNDRFFAVRPEGSVSTLKIQRTERGDSAVYLCASSLGAGAVDIQYFGAGTRLSVL.

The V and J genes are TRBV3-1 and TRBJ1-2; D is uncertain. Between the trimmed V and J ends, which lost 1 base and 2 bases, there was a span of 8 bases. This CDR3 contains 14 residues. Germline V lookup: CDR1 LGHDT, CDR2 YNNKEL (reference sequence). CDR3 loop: CASSQGRLNYGYTF. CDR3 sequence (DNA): TGTGCCAGCAGCCAAGGGAGATTGAACTATGGCTACACCTTC. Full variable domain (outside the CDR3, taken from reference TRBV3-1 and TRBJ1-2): DTAVSQTPKYLVTQMGNDKSIKCEQNLGHDTMYWYKQDSKKFLKIMFSYNNKELIINETVPNRFSPKSPDKAHLNLHINSLELGDSAVYFCASSQGRLNYGYTFGSGTRLTVV.

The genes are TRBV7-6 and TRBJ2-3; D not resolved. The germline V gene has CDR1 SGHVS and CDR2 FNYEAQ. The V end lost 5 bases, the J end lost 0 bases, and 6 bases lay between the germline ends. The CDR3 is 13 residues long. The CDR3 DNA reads TGTGCCAGCAGCGTCACTAGCACAGATACGCAGTATTTT. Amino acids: CASSVTSTDTQYF.

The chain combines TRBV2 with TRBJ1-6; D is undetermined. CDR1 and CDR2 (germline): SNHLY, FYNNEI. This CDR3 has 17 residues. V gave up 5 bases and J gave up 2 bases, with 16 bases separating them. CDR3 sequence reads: CASSPNAGSPYNSPLHF. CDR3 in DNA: TGTGCCAGCAGTCCCAACGCTGGGAGCCCCTATAATTCACCCCTCCACTTT.

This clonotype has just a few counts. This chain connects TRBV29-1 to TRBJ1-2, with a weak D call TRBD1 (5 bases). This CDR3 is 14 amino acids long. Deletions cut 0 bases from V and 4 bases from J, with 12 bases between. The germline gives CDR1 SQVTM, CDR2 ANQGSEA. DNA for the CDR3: TGCAGCGTTGAAGACGGGGGACGAGTCTATGGCTACACCTTC. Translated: CSVEDGGRVYGYTF.

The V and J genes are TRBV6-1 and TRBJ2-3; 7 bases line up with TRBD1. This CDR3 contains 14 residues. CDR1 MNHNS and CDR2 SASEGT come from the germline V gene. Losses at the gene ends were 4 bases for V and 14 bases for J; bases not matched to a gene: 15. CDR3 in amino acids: CASSVTGDLFNRYF. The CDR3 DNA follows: TGTGCCAGCAGTGTCACAGGGGATTTGTTCAATAGGTATTTT.

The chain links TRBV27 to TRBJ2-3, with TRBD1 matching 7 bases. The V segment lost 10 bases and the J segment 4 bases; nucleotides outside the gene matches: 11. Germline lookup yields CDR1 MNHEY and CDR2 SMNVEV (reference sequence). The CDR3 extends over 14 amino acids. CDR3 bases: TGTGCCAAAACAGGGGATGGGTTAGCAGATACGCAGTATTTT. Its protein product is CAKTGDGLADTQYF.

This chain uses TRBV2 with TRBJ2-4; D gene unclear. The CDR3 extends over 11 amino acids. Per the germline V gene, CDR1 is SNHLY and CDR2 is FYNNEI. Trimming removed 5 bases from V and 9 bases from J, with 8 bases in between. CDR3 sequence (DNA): TGTGCCAGCAGTAGACCGGGCATTCAGTACTTC. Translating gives CASSRPGIQYF. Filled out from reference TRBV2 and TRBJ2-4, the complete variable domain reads EPEVTQTPSHQVTQMGQEVILRCVPISNHLYFYWYRQILGQKVEFLVSFYNNEISEKSEIFDDQFSVERPDGSNFTLKIRSTKLEDSAMYFCASSRPGIQYFGAGTRLSVL.

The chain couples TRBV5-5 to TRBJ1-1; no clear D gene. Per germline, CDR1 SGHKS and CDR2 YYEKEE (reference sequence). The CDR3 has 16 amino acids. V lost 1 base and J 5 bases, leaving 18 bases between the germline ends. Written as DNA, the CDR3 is TGTGCCAGCAGCTTGCGCCTACAAACCTTGGGGACTGAAGCTTTCTTT. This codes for CASSLRLQTLGTEAFF.

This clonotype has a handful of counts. The DNA of the CDR3 is TGTGCCGGTTCCGTAGCGGGGGGGGTTGGAGAGACCCAGTACTTC. It is translated as CAGSVAGGVGETQYF. The rearrangement joins TRBV30 to TRBJ2-5, with 11 bases identical to TRBD2. This CDR3 has 15 amino acids. Losses at the gene ends were 8 bases for V and 4 bases for J; bases not matched to a gene: 12. The germline V gene has CDR1 GTSNPN and CDR2 SVGIG (reference sequence).

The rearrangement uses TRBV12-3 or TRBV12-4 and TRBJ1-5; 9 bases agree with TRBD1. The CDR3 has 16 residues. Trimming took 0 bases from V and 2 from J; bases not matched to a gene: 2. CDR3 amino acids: CASSLARDRGNQPQHF. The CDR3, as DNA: TGTGCCAGCAGTTTAGCCCGGGACAGGGGCAATCAGCCCCAGCATTTT.

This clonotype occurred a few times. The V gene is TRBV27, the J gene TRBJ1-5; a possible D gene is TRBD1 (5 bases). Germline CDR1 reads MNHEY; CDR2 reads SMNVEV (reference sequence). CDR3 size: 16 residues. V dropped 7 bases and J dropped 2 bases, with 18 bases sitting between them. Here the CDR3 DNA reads TGTGCCAGCACCCCTCATGGGGGGGGGGGCAATCAGCCCCAGCATTTT. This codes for CASTPHGGGGNQPQHF.